The rows below give T cell receptor beta chains drawn from one sample of a study of T cells in Graves' hyperthyroidism and ophthalmopathy. Each CDR3 protein is one row after TCRdb ran MiXCR on the multiplex PCR reads. The sample records about 250,000 distinct CDR3 sequences, about 20% being singletons. Sequences were obtained from blood. These receptors all come from a man aged 25 to 45 with Graves' ophthalmopathy. CDR3s include the opening cysteine and the closing phenylalanine or tryptophan. The D gene is left open where the match is weak. Not every row has a clone size; where given, it reads once, few, many or a size class.

d_gene	v_gene	abundance	j_gene	CDR3aa	CDR3nt
TRBD1	TRBV5-6	NA	TRBJ2-7	CASSSLPSTGGYEQYF	TGTGCCAGCAGCTCCCTACCCTCGACAGGGGGCTACGAGCAGTACTTC
NA	TRBV7-8	many	TRBJ2-1	CASSLANPGHNEQFF	TGTGCCAGCAGCTTAGCGAATCCGGGACACAATGAGCAGTTCTTC
NA	TRBV28	NA	TRBJ1-2	CASSFQGSYGYTF	TGTGCCAGCAGTTTTCAAGGGAGCTATGGCTACACCTTC
NA	TRBV6-5	NA	TRBJ1-4	CASSYSGATNEKLFF	TGTGCCAGCAGTTACTCTGGGGCAACTAATGAAAAACTGTTTTTT
NA	TRBV20-1	many	TRBJ2-7	CSARAGGYYEQYF	TGCAGTGCTAGAGCAGGGGGGTACTACGAGCAGTACTTC
TRBD1	TRBV7-9	NA	TRBJ2-5	CASRRTGGWGETQYF	TGTGCCAGCAGGAGGACAGGGGGTTGGGGTGAGACCCAGTACTTC
TRBD1	TRBV11-3	NA	TRBJ1-2	CASSLLGTGNGYTF	TGTGCCAGCAGCTTGTTGGGGACAGGGAATGGCTACACCTTC
NA	TRBV7-6	NA	TRBJ1-1	CASSSGLKNTEAFF	TGTGCCAGCAGCTCGGGACTGAAGAACACTGAAGCTTTCTTT
NA	TRBV19	NA	TRBJ2-1	CASSSQGYNEQFF	TGTGCCAGTAGTTCTCAGGGTTACAATGAGCAGTTCTTC
NA	TRBV4-1	NA	TRBJ1-2	CASSQDGGFNYGYTF	TGCGCCAGCAGCCAAGATGGGGGCTTCAACTATGGCTACACCTTC
TRBD1	TRBV6-2/TRBV6-3	few	TRBJ2-1	CASSPGQGGNEQFF	TGTGCCAGCAGCCCGGGACAGGGAGGGAATGAGCAGTTCTTC
NA	TRBV10-3	NA	TRBJ2-7	CATSLGLSYEQYF	TGTGCCACCTCTCTCGGACTCTCCTACGAGCAGTACTTC
TRBD1	TRBV18	NA	TRBJ2-2	CASSPTGGYTGELFF	TGTGCCAGCTCACCTACAGGGGGCTACACCGGGGAGCTGTTTTTT
TRBD1	TRBV29-1	NA	TRBJ2-3	CSAGDRGFDTQCF	TGCAGCGCCGGGGACAGGGGGTTCGATACGCAGTGTTTT
NA	TRBV11-2	many	TRBJ1-5	CASSLRGQPQHF	TGTGCCAGCAGCTTGAGGGGGCAGCCCCAGCATTTT
TRBD1	TRBV12-5	NA	TRBJ1-1	CASGSPSTGVRTEAFF	TGTGCTAGTGGTTCGCCGTCGACAGGGGTAAGGACTGAAGCTTTCTTT
NA	TRBV20-1	many	TRBJ2-1	CSARAWRDNEQFF	TGCAGTGCTAGAGCCTGGAGGGACAATGAGCAGTTCTTC
NA	TRBV7-3	many	TRBJ2-3	CASSLPDTQYF	TGTGCCAGCAGCTTACCAGATACGCAGTATTTT
TRBD1	TRBV2	NA	TRBJ2-7	CASRKTGTGMYEQYF	TGTGCCAGCAGAAAGACCGGGACAGGGATGTACGAGCAGTACTTC
NA	TRBV30	many	TRBJ2-1	CAWSWSGQNEQFF	TGTGCCTGGAGTTGGAGCGGGCAGAATGAGCAGTTCTTC
NA	TRBV20-1	many	TRBJ1-1	CSARDYTVNTEAFF	TGCAGTGCTAGAGATTACACCGTGAACACTGAAGCTTTCTTT
NA	TRBV20-1	many	TRBJ1-5	CSATSGLAQFNQPQHF	TGCAGTGCAACCTCCGGGTTAGCTCAGTTCAATCAGCCCCAGCATTTT